The clone carrying this T cell receptor (beta chain) came up many times. The CDR3 length is 12 residues. CDR1 and CDR2 from the germline V gene are SQVTM and ANQGSEA. V was pared by 7 bases and J by 4 bases, with 13 bases between. TCRdb processed the 5' RACE reads anew with MiXCR; each CDR3 protein has one entry. Among tens of thousands of distinct CDR3 sequences, around 10% were seen once, and the ten largest hold about a tenth. This entry is derived from a study of early T cells in non-severe SARS-CoV-2 infection. This sequence was found in an adult who was a healthcare worker with PCR-confirmed SARS-CoV-2 infection or an uninfected control (not recorded which). The J gene is TRBJ1-1, the V gene TRBV29-1; TRBD1 might be the D (5 bases). Sequencing was done on a sample of whole blood. The CDR3 bases are TGCAGCGCAGCGGGACTGGTCACTGAAGCTTTCTTT. Protein product: CSAAGLVTEAFF. Using reference TRBV29-1 and TRBJ1-1 for the parts outside the CDR3, the full variable domain is SAVISQKPSRDICQRGTSLTIQCQVDSQVTMMFWYRQQPGQSLTLIATANQGSEATYESGFVIDKFPISRPNLTFSTLTVSNMSPEDSSIYLCSAAGLVTEAFFGQGTRLTVV.